The present entry profiles one T cell receptor (beta chain) with its context. Preparation of the TCRbeta library involved a method that used unique molecular identifiers. TCRdb passed the PCR reads through MiXCR, listing each CDR3 protein once. The sample contains about a million distinct CDR3 sequences, about 29% of which appear only once. The record originates from a study of T-cell reconstitution after alpha-beta-depleted transplantation in children. Germline assignment: CDR1 SGHVS and CDR2 FQNEAQ. This CDR3 contains 17 residues. Trimming left V 5 bases short and J 1 base short, with 18 bases between.

This chain joins TRBV7-8 and TRBJ1-5; TRBD1 is a possible D gene (5 bases). The source is a boy in the first two years of life who had a stem cell transplant for SCID, so the T cells may come from the graft donor. Sample: PBMCs, mostly from graft donor cells, taken 360 days after TCRalphabeta/CD19-depleted stem cell transplant. The CDR3 spells CASSPPQQGLSNQPQHF. DNA of the CDR3: TGTGCCAGCAGCCCCCCACAGCAGGGATTAAGCAATCAGCCCCAGCATTTT.